This TCR beta chain was identified during a study of T cells after posttransplantation cyclophosphamide. Findings of the study overall: TRB overlap between skin or GI tissue T cells and blood was limited. Later blood repertoires were often dominated by clones from the donor CD8+ memory compartment. After PTCy, TRB diversity resembled that of CNI/methotrexate controls.

Of note for this clone: Its specificity is unknown.

Clones were sequenced by immunoSEQ multiplex PCR, and TCRdb holds only the in-frame ones, with some missing. The top ten clones hold under 0.3% of a sample with 9,500 to 10,000 clones, 95% to 98% of them seen once. Cells defined as naive were viable CD3+CD4+ or CD3+CD8+ and CCR7+CD45RA+CD45RO-CD95-CD27+CD28+. The trim removed 4 bases at V and 1 base at J, leaving 6 bases unmatched. The germline gives CDR1 SGHTA, CDR2 FQGNSA. There are 15 residues in the CDR3. Sequenced input: naive CD4+ T cells sorted from PBMCs. This rearrangement joins TRBV7-2 to TRBJ2-5, with TRBD2 identical over 7 bases. The receptor comes from a woman aged 55 to 70 in good health, CMV-negative, and a related stem cell transplant donor. The chain's CDR3 is CASSSSSGLQETQYF. The DNA of the CDR3 is TGTGCCAGCAGCTCCTCTAGCGGACTCCAAGAGACCCAGTACTTC.